The subject of this entry is one T cell receptor (delta chain). The data derive from a study of gamma-delta T cells after stem cell transplantation. This CDR3 is 26 amino acids long. Trimming left V 0 bases short and J 1 base short, with 44 bases between. From germline, CDR1 is GEAIGNYY and CDR2 EKD. TCRdb re-identified clones in the RT-PCR reads via CATT. The table lists under 4,500 delta-chain clones, roughly 17% of them singletons, with roughly 13% in the top ten. Sequencing was carried out using gamma-delta T cells. The chain combines TRDV2 with TRDJ1; D is tentatively TRDD2 or TRDD3 (6 bases each). The receptor comes from a human donor. It is not recorded whose cells these are; they may come from a transplant donor. This CDR3 is CACDTVSYSPTTTTLGQIPFTDKLIF. In DNA, the CDR3 is TGTGCCTGTGACACCGTGTCCTACTCACCAACGACTACCACTCTGGGGCAGATACCCTTCACCGATAAACTCATCTTT.